The rows below give T cell receptor beta chains drawn from one sample of a study of Graves' ophthalmopathy and Graves' hyperthyroidism. One entry per CDR3 protein results from TCRdb running MiXCR on the multiplex PCR reads. The table shows 170,000 or so distinct CDR3 sequences, with under 40% occurring only once. The sample consisted of peripheral blood. The source of these receptors is a woman aged 40 to 50 with Graves' ophthalmopathy. CDR3s include the opening cysteine and the closing phenylalanine or tryptophan. Each record gives: D gene, J gene, clone size, V gene, CDR3 DNA, CDR3 protein. A D gene is named only where the DNA matches it firmly. The size of a clone is reported for some rows only, either as once, few or many, or as a class for expanded clones.

. TRBJ1-5 . TRBV7-2 TGTGCCAGCAGCTTAGAGGACCAGGCAATCCATTTT CASSLEDQAIHF
TRBD1 TRBJ2-2 . TRBV6-5 TGTGCCAGCAGTTACCGGGACAGGAACACCGGGGAGCTGTTTTTT CASSYRDRNTGELFF
TRBD1 TRBJ1-6 many TRBV19 TGTGCCAGTAGGGGACAGGGGGAAAATTCACCCCTCCACTTT CASRGQGENSPLHF
TRBD2 TRBJ2-2 many TRBV6-4 TGTGCCAGCAGCCAATACAAGACTAGCGGAAAGAACACCGGGGAGCTGTTTTTT CASSQYKTSGKNTGELFF
. TRBJ1-1 . TRBV12-3/TRBV12-4 TGTGCCAGCAGTTTAGGAGGGGGTATGAACACTGAAGCTTTCTTT CASSLGGGMNTEAFF
. TRBJ2-7 once TRBV27 TGTGCCAGCAGTGTCGACAAGGGACCCTACGAGCAGTACTTC CASSVDKGPYEQYF
. TRBJ1-1 few TRBV11-2 TGTGCCAGCAGCCCCTTTCATGGTGAAGCTTTCTTT CASSPFHGEAFF
. TRBJ2-5 many TRBV11-2 TGTGCCAGCAGCGCCGGGGTAGCGGAGACCCAGTACTTC CASSAGVAETQYF
TRBD1 TRBJ1-1 . TRBV11-2 TGTGCCAGCAGAGAGACAGGGGGCGTCTCTGAAGCTTTCTTT CASRETGGVSEAFF
. TRBJ2-6 many TRBV12-3/TRBV12-4 TGTGCCAGCCGATACTTGGGGGCTGGGGCCAACGTCCTGACTTTC CASRYLGAGANVLTF
TRBD2 TRBJ2-5 many TRBV7-3 TGTGCCAGCAGCTTGATTAGCGGGAGGGTTGAGACCCAGTACTTC CASSLISGRVETQYF
TRBD1 TRBJ1-1 many TRBV4-2 TGTGCCAGCAGCCAAGAGACAGGGGGCCCTGAAGCTTTCTTT CASSQETGGPEAFF
TRBD1 TRBJ1-5 many TRBV27 TGTGCCAGCAGCGAATCAGGGGGCCGTCAGCCCCAGCATTTT CASSESGGRQPQHF
. TRBJ1-3 many TRBV28 TGTGCCAGCAGCGTAGACGCTGATTACTCTGGAAACACCATATATTTT CASSVDADYSGNTIYF
. TRBJ2-4 many TRBV28 TGTGCCAGCAGCCCCGGGGGTGGAAACATTCGGTACTTC CASSPGGGNIRYF
TRBD1 TRBJ2-7 . TRBV11-2 TGTGCCAGCAGGCCCGGGACAGGCTCCTACGAGCAGTACTTC CASRPGTGSYEQYF
. TRBJ2-7 many TRBV29-1 TGCAGCGTTCGACTAGGGGAGGACTACGAGCAGTACTTC CSVRLGEDYEQYF
. TRBJ2-2 many TRBV2 TGTGCCAGCAGTGAACAGGGGGGCACCGGGGAGCTGTTTTTT CASSEQGGTGELFF
. TRBJ1-6 . TRBV12-3/TRBV12-4 TGTGCCAGCAGAGACGCGGGTCGTGGTTCACCCCTCCACTTT CASRDAGRGSPLHF
. TRBJ1-2 many TRBV4-1 TGCGCCAGCAGCCAAGGGACACTCGGGGACTATGGCTACACCTTC CASSQGTLGDYGYTF
. TRBJ2-5 . TRBV7-2 TGTGCCAGCAGCTTAGGACTGGACCGGTACCAAGAGACCCAGTACTTC CASSLGLDRYQETQYF
. TRBJ2-7 many TRBV28 TGTGCCAGCAGCGAAAACCCGGGCAACTACGAGCAGTACTTC CASSENPGNYEQYF
. TRBJ1-5 few TRBV7-2 TGTGCCAGCAGCCCGTCTGGGGGCCTCGGACAGCCCCAGCATTTT CASSPSGGLGQPQHF
TRBD1 TRBJ2-7 . TRBV28 TGTGCCTGTACAGGGGGCAACGAGCAGTACTTC CACTGGNEQYF
. TRBJ2-7 few TRBV11-2 TGTGCCAGCAGCTTAGGGATACGGAAGACCTCCTACGAGCAGTACTTC CASSLGIRKTSYEQYF
. TRBJ2-5 many TRBV29-1 TGCAGCGTGTGTCCCGGGACGGAGGACTTC CSVCPGTEDF
. TRBJ1-5 . TRBV6-1 TGTGCCAGCAGTGGCCAGGAGGATCAGCCCCAGCATTTT CASSGQEDQPQHF
. TRBJ2-7 . TRBV6-1 TGTGCCAGCAGTGAAGCGCTCGGAGGACAAGACGAGCAGTACTTC CASSEALGGQDEQYF
TRBD2 TRBJ2-5 many TRBV4-1 TGCGCCAGCAGCGGGCGGCTAGCGGGGGGTACCCAAGAGACCCAGTACTTC CASSGRLAGGTQETQYF
. TRBJ1-1 many TRBV10-1 TGCGCCTTTAACTGTTCAACTACCTCAATGAACACTGAAGCTTTCTTT CAFNCSTTSMNTEAFF
TRBD2 TRBJ2-7 many TRBV12-3/TRBV12-4 TGTGCCAGCAGGGGTAACGGGGGGGCGTCAGAGCAGTACTTC CASRGNGGASEQYF
. TRBJ2-7 once TRBV7-2 TGTGCCAGCAGCCCCGGGGGCAGGTTGTCCTACGAGCAGTACTTC CASSPGGRLSYEQYF
. TRBJ2-7 medium-sized TRBV6-1 TGTGCCAGCAGTGAGGTCCGTACCACCGAGCAGTACTTC CASSEVRTTEQYF
TRBD1 TRBJ2-7 . TRBV6-5 TGTGCCAGCAGTTACCTGGACAGGGCCTACGAGCAGTACTTC CASSYLDRAYEQYF
TRBD2 TRBJ2-5 many TRBV29-1 TGCAGCGTTGAACTAGCGGGAATAAGCCAAGAGACCCAGTACTTC CSVELAGISQETQYF
. TRBJ1-2 many TRBV20-1 TGCAGTGCTAGAGAATCGGGCTATGGCTACACCTTC CSARESGYGYTF
. TRBJ2-7 many TRBV6-2/TRBV6-3 TGTGCCAGCAGTTCGACGGCCGACGGAACCTACGAGCAGTACTTC CASSSTADGTYEQYF
. TRBJ1-5 . TRBV6-1 TGTGCCAGCAGTGAACGGGGGGGAGGCAATCAGCCCCAGCATTTT CASSERGGGNQPQHF
TRBD1 TRBJ1-1 . TRBV6-2/TRBV6-3 TGTGCCAGCAGGAGGGGACAGGGCTCGAACACTGAAGCTTTCTTT CASRRGQGSNTEAFF